The source of this T cell receptor (beta chain) is a study of vaccination and CD4 T cells after COVID-19. Study background: Every participant had a vaccine, which was either BNT162b2 or mRNA-1273, given in two doses. In the control cultures, a CEFX pool, an HIV-1 Nef pool, or no peptide was supplied. Findings of the study overall: Spike mono-reactivity marked 304 of 307 vaccine-specific clones in convalescent patients.

Cultured CD4+ T-cell DNA underwent Oncomine TCR Beta short-read sequencing. TCRdb passed the PCR reads through MiXCR, listing each CDR3 protein once. The table records more than 10,000 distinct CDR3 sequences, roughly 30% of them present only once. This clonotype appeared a few times. Its antigen is still unknown. Specified treatment: approximately nine-day PBMC culture with coronavirus spike peptide pools or control peptides (ViraFEST assay). T cells were expanded with peptide pools, and expanded clonotypes were identified by TCR sequencing. Specimen: CD4+ T cells from blood, cultured in vitro, collected after SARS-CoV-2 vaccination. The clonotype comes from a human donor who had recovered from COVID-19.

CDR3 amino acids: CASSLASPIRQETQYF. CDR3 in DNA: TGTGCCAGCAGTTTAGCATCCCCGATTCGCCAAGAGACCCAGTACTTC. V and J are TRBV6-5 and TRBJ2-5; D call uncertain. The CDR3 totals 16 residues. CDR1 and CDR2 from the germline V gene are MNHEY and SVGAGI. The ends were cut back, 4 bases at V and 1 base at J, with 16 bases in the middle.